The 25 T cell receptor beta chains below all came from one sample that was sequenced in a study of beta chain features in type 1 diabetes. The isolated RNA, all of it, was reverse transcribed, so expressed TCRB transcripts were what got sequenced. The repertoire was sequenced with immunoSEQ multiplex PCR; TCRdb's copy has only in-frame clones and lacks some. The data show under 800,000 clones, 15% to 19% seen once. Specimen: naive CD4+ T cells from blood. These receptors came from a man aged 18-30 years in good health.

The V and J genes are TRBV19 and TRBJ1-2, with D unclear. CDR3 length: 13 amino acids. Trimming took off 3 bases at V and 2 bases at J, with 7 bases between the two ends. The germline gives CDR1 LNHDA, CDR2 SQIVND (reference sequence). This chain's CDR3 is CASSMVDNYGYTF. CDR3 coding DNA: TGTGCCAGTAGTATGGTGGACAACTATGGCTACACCTTC.

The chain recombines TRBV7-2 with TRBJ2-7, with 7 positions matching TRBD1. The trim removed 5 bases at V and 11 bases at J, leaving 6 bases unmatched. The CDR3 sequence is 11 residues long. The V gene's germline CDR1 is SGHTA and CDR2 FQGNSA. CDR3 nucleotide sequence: TGTGCCAGCAGCAAGGACAGGAAGAAGTACTTC. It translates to CASSKDRKKYF.

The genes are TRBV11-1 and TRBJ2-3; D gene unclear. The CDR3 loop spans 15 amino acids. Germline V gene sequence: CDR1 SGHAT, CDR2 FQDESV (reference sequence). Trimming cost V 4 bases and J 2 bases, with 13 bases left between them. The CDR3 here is CASSSRTVNTDTQYF. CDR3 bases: TGTGCCAGCAGCTCCCGTACAGTAAACACAGATACGCAGTATTTT.

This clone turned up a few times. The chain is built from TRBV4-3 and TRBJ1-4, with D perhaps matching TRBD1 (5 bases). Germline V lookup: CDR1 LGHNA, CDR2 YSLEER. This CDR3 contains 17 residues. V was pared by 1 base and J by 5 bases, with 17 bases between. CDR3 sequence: CASSQGLMGLTNEKLFF. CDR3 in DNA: TGCGCCAGCAGCCAAGGTCTCATGGGACTGACGAATGAAAAACTGTTTTTT.

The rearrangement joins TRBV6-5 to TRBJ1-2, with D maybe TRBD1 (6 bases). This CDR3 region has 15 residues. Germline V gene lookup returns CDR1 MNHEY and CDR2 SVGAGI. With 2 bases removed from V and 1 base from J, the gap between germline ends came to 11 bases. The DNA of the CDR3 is TGTGCCAGCAGTTACGCCGGAGGGGGTAACTATGGCTACACCTTC. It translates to CASSYAGGGNYGYTF.

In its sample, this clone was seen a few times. CDR3 DNA: TGTGCCAGCAGGAGTTATTCTGCCAGGGAGAACACCGGGGAGCTGTTTTTT. Protein: CASRSYSARENTGELFF. This rearrangement joins TRBV2 to TRBJ2-2, with D possibly matching TRBD1 (5 bases). Germline lookup yields CDR1 SNHLY and CDR2 FYNNEI. CDR3 length: 17 residues. The V end was cut by 6 bases, the J end by 1 base, with 18 bases between.

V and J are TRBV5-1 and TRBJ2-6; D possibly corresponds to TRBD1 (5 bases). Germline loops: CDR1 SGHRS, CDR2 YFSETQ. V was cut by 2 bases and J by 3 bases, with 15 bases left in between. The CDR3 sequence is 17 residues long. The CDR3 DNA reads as TGCGCCAGCAGCTTCCCTCCAGGGATGAGTGGGGCCAACGTCCTGACTTTC. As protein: CASSFPPGMSGANVLTF. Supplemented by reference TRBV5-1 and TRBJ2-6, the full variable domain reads KAGVTQTPRYLIKTRGQQVTLSCSPISGHRSVSWYQQTPGQGLQFLFEYFSETQRNKGNFPGRFSGRQFSNSRSEMNVSTLELGDSALYLCASSFPPGMSGANVLTFGAGSRLTVL.

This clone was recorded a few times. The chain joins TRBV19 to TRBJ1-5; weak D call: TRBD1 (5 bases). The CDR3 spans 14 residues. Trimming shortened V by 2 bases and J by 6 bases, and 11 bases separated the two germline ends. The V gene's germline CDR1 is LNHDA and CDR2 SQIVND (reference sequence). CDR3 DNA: TGTGCCAGTAGTATATTGGGGCTTGGTCAGCCCCAGCATTTT. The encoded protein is CASSILGLGQPQHF.

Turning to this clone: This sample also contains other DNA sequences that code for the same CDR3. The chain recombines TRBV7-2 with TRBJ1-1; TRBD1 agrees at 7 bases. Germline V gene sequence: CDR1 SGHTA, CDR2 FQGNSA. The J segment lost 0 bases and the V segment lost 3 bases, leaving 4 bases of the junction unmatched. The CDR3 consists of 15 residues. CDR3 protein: CASSFTGTVNTEAFF. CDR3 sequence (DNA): TGTGCCAGCAGCTTCACCGGGACAGTGAACACTGAAGCTTTCTTT.

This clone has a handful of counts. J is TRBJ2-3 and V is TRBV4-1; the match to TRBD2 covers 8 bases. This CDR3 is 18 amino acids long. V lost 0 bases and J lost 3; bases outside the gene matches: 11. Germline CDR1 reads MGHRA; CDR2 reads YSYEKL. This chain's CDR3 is CASSQDAIGRGVTDTQYF. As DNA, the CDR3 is TGCGCCAGCAGCCAAGACGCAATTGGGCGGGGGGTTACAGATACGCAGTATTTT.

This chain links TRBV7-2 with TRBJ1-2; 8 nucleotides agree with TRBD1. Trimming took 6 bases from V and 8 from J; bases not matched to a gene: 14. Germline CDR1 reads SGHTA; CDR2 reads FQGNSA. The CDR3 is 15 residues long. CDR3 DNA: TGTGCCAGCAGGTCTCCAGGGGGCGCCTTCGCGGGCTACACCTTC. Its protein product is CASRSPGGAFAGYTF.

The CDR3 sequence is CASSVVGQENSPLHF. As DNA, the CDR3 is TGTGCCAGCAGCGTAGTTGGGCAGGAGAATTCACCCCTCCACTTT. The chain is built from TRBV9 and TRBJ1-6; D call uncertain. The germline V gene encodes CDR1 SGDLS and CDR2 YYNGEE. V was clipped by 0 bases and J by 7 bases, with 11 bases between them. CDR3 size: 15 residues.

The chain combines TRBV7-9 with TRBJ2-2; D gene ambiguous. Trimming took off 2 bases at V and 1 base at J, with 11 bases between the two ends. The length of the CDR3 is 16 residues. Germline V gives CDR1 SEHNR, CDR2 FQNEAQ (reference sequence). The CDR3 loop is CASSLIQRQNTGELFF. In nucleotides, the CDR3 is TGTGCCAGCAGCTTAATCCAGCGACAGAACACCGGGGAGCTGTTTTTT.

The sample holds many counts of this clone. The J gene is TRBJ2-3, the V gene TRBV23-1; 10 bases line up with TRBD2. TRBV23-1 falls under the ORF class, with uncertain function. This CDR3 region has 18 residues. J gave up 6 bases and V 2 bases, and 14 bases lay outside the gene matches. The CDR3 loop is CASSQGNSSGGGADTQYF. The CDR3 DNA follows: TGCGCCAGCAGTCAAGGGAACTCTAGCGGGGGTGGGGCGGATACGCAGTATTTT.

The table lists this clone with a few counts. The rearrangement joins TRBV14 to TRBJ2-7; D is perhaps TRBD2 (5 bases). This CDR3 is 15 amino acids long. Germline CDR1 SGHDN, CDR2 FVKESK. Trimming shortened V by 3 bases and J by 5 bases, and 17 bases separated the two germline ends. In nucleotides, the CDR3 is TGTGCCAGCAGCCACTGGTTGAGGGCCCACCACGAGCAGTACTTC. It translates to CASSHWLRAHHEQYF. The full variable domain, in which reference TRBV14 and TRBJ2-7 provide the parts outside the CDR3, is EAGVTQFPSHSVIEKGQTVTLRCDPISGHDNLYWYRRVMGKEIKFLLHFVKESKQDESGMPNNRFLAERTGGTYSTLKVQPAELEDSGVYFCASSHWLRAHHEQYFGPGTRLTVT.

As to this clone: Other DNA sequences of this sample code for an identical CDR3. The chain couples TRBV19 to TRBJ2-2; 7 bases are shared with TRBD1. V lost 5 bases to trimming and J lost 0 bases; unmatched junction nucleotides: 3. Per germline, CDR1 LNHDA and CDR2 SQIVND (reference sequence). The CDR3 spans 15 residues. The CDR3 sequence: CASSPGTANTGELFF. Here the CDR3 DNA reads TGTGCCAGTAGTCCGGGGACAGCGAACACCGGGGAGCTGTTTTTT.

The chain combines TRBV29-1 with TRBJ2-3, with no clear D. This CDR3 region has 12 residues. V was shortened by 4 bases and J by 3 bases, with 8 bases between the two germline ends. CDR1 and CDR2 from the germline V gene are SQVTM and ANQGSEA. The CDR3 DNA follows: TGCAGCGTTGTGGGCATTACAGATACGCAGTATTTT. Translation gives CSVVGITDTQYF.

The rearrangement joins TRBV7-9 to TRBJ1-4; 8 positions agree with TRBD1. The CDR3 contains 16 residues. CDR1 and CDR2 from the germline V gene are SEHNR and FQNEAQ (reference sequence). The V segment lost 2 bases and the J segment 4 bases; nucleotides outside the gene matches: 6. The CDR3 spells CASSLLGQGDNEKLFF. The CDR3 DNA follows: TGTGCCAGCAGCTTATTAGGACAGGGAGATAATGAAAAACTGTTTTTT.

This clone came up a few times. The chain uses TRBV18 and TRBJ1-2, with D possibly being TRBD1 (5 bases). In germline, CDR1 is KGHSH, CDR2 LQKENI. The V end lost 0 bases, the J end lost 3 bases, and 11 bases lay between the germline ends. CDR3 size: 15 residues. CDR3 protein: CASSPPWQGDYGYTF. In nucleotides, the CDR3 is TGTGCCAGCTCACCACCGTGGCAGGGAGACTATGGCTACACCTTC.

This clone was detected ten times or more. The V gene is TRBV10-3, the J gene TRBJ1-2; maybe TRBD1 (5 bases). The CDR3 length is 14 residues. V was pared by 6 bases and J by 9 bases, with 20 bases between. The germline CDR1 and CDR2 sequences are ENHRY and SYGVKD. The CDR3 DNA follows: TGTGCCATCAGGAAACCCGGGACCGAGCTAAGCTACACCTTC. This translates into CAIRKPGTELSYTF.

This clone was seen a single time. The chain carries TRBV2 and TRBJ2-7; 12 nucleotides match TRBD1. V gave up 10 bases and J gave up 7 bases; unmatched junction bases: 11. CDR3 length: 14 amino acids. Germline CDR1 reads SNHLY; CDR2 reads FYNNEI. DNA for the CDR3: TGTGCCACCCTTTCGGGACAGGGGGCGGAGGAGCAGTACTTC. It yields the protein CATLSGQGAEEQYF.

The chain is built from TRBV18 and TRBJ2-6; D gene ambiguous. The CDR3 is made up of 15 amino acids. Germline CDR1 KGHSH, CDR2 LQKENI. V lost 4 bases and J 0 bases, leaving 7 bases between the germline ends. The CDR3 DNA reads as TGTGCCAGCTCACAAACGGACTCTGGGGCCAACGTCCTGACTTTC. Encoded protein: CASSQTDSGANVLTF.

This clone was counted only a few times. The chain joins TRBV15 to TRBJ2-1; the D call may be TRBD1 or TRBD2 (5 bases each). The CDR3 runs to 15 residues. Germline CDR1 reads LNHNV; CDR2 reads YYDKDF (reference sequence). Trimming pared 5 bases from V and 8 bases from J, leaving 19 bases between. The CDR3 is CATSRLLSGPDEQFF. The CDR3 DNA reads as TGTGCCACCAGCCGTCTATTATCGGGGCCCGATGAGCAGTTCTTC.

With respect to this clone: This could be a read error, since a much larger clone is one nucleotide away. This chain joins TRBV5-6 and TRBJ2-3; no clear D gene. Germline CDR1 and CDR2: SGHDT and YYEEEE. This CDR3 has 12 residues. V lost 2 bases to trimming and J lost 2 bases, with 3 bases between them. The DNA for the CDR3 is TGTGCCAGCAGCTTCAACACAGATACGCAGTATTTT. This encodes CASSFNTDTQYF.

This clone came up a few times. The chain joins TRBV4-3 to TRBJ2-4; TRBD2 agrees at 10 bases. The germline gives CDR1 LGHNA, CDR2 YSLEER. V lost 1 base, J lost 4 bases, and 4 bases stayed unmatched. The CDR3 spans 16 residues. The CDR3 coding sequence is TGCGCCAGCAGCCAAGGGACTAGCGGACCGAAAAACATTCAGTACTTC. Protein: CASSQGTSGPKNIQYF.